This T cell receptor (beta chain) was found in a study of sequential checkpoint blockade in melanoma. Study background: After both sequences, patients received maintenance nivolumab.

V was cut by 3 bases and J by 3 bases, with 15 bases left in between. Per the germline V gene, CDR1 is MNHEY and CDR2 is SMNVEV (reference sequence). This CDR3 is 15 amino acids long. Regarding treatment: randomized to nivolumab then ipilimumab (arm A) or the reverse (arm B). Sequenced by immunoSEQ multiplex PCR; TCRdb stores in-frame clones only, minus some. The sample lists roughly 17,000 clones, roughly 70% occurring once. The specimen was CD8+ T cells sorted from blood (inferred from file names), collected from a patient given nivolumab and ipilimumab in sequence. This clonotype was obtained from a human donor with melanoma. The rearrangement links TRBV27 to TRBJ2-7; TRBD2 is a possible D gene (5 bases). The CDR3 sequence is CASSLGSTGHYEQYF. The CDR3 coding sequence is TGTGCCAGCAGTTTGGGGAGTACCGGGCACTACGAGCAGTACTTC.